The 19 T cell receptor beta chains given below trace back to one sample, sequenced in a study of vaccination effects on CD4 cells after COVID-19. After expansion with viral peptide pools in the ViraFEST assay, antigen-specific CD4+ T cells were sequenced. Following 10 days of culture, CD4+ T cells were isolated. Their specific antigens are unknown. The data were produced by immunoSEQ multiplex PCR, yet TCRdb's version contains in-frame clones alone and is incomplete. The data show about 61,000 clones, roughly 76% seen once. Material: CD4+ T cells from PBMCs cultured with HCoV-229E spike peptides, obtained before COVID-19 vaccination. These TCRs come from a human donor who received a COVID-19 vaccine.

The V call is TRBV5-1, the J call TRBJ2-5, with TRBD1 as a possible D gene (5 bases). This CDR3 has 15 amino acids. The V gene lost 0 bases and the J gene lost 5 bases, with 14 bases spanning the gap. Germline V gives CDR1 SGHRS, CDR2 YFSETQ. The CDR3 sequence: CASSLDPGARETQYF. Written as DNA, the CDR3 is TGCGCCAGCAGCTTGGATCCTGGGGCCCGTGAGACCCAGTACTTC.

V is TRBV6-5 and J is TRBJ2-5, with 9 bases fitting TRBD1. CDR1 is MNHEY and CDR2 is SVGAGI in the germline V gene. V trimming: 0 bases; J trimming: 2 bases; junction bases outside the gene matches: 4. The CDR3 covers 16 residues. The DNA for the CDR3 is TGTGCCAGCAGTTACTCGGGGACAGGGCCTCAAGAGACCCAGTACTTC. Translation: CASSYSGTGPQETQYF.

The V and J genes are TRBV5-5 and TRBJ2-2; the D is unclear. The germline gives CDR1 SGHKS, CDR2 YYEKEE (reference sequence). V lost 2 bases, J lost 0 bases, and 14 bases lay in between. The CDR3 contains 17 residues. CDR3 bases: TGTGCCAGCAGCTTAAACAGTAATAACGCGAACACCGGGGAGCTGTTTTTT. Translation: CASSLNSNNANTGELFF.

This clone is a singleton in its sample. The rearrangement uses TRBV6-5 and TRBJ1-4; no clear D. Germline V CDR1 and CDR2: MNHEY, SVGAGI. This CDR3 is built from 14 residues. The V end was cut by 8 bases, the J end by 0 bases, with 10 bases between. In nucleotides, the CDR3 is TGTGCCAGCCGGCGGAAAGCAACTAATGAAAAACTGTTTTTT. This translates into CASRRKATNEKLFF.

This clone was observed a handful of times. The rearrangement joins TRBV6-1 to TRBJ1-5; the D gene is possibly TRBD1 (5 bases). The CDR3 contains 14 residues. Trimming removed 3 bases from V and 5 bases from J, with 11 bases in between. Germline loops: CDR1 MNHNS, CDR2 SASEGT. In DNA form, the CDR3 reads TGTGCCAGCAGTGATAACAGGAGCCATCAGCCCCAGCATTTT. It yields the protein CASSDNRSHQPQHF.

This chain uses TRBV3-1 (or the pseudogene TRBV3-2) with TRBJ1-6, with 8 bases fitting TRBD1. Germline CDR1 and CDR2: LGHDT and YNNKEL (reference sequence). CDR3 length: 14 amino acids. V was clipped by 6 bases and J by 3 bases; unmatched bases: 1. Here the CDR3 reads CASRTGDYNSPLHF. The CDR3 DNA follows: TGTGCCAGCAGGACAGGGGACTATAATTCACCCCTCCACTTT.

This clone was recorded once. The chain employs TRBV7-2 and TRBJ1-4; the D is unclear. The CDR3 consists of 14 residues. Trimming removed 3 bases at V and 5 bases at J, with 10 bases between. CDR1 is SGHTA and CDR2 is FQGNSA in the germline V gene. CDR3 protein: CASSFLGPNEKLFF. The CDR3 nucleotides read TGTGCCAGCAGCTTCCTCGGACCGAATGAAAAACTGTTTTTT.

This clone has only one observation. This sequence joins TRBV4-1 and TRBJ2-1, with TRBD2 identical over 9 bases. The CDR3 has 17 amino acids. V trimming: 4 bases; J trimming: 2 bases; junction bases outside the gene matches: 9. From germline, CDR1 is MGHRA and CDR2 YSYEKL. DNA for the CDR3: TGCGCCAGCAGCCGAACTTCCGGGACTAGCACCTACAATGAGCAGTTCTTC. Amino acid sequence: CASSRTSGTSTYNEQFF.

This chain joins TRBV2 and TRBJ1-3, with D possibly matching TRBD1 (5 bases). This CDR3 has 15 amino acids. The V gene lost 3 bases and the J gene lost 4 bases, with 13 bases spanning the gap. Germline V gives CDR1 SNHLY, CDR2 FYNNEI. DNA for the CDR3: TGTGCCAGCAGTGAGTTTAGGGGCGCCGGAAACACCATATATTTT. Residues: CASSEFRGAGNTIYF. The full variable domain, completed using reference TRBV2 and TRBJ1-3, is EPEVTQTPSHQVTQMGQEVILRCVPISNHLYFYWYRQILGQKVEFLVSFYNNEISEKSEIFDDQFSVERPDGSNFTLKIRSTKLEDSAMYFCASSEFRGAGNTIYFGEGSWLTVV.

The chain couples TRBV28 to TRBJ1-5; D gene uncertain. Germline CDR1 MDHEN, CDR2 SYDVKM. The CDR3 covers 15 residues. With 7 bases removed from V and 0 bases from J, the gap between germline ends came to 13 bases. The CDR3 sequence is CASTQTWYSNQPQHF. The CDR3 DNA sequence: TGTGCCAGCACTCAGACTTGGTATAGCAATCAGCCCCAGCATTTT.

The chain has TRBV6-5 and TRBJ1-6; D remains unclear. The CDR3 is 13 residues long. With 9 bases removed from V and 11 bases from J, the gap between germline ends came to 17 bases. CDR1 and CDR2 (germline): MNHEY, SVGAGI. The CDR3 protein is CASTLTSGPPLHF. CDR3 nucleotide sequence: TGTGCCAGTACGCTTACCAGCGGGCCACCCCTCCACTTT.

The chain recombines TRBV3-1 (or the pseudogene TRBV3-2) with TRBJ2-1, with TRBD1 identical over 8 bases. The junction had 10 bases not matched to a gene; V was cut back by 4 bases and J by 5 bases. Germline V gene data show CDR1 as LGHDT and CDR2 as YNNKEL (reference sequence). The CDR3 extends over 16 amino acids. The CDR3 protein is CASSPYAGQGHNEQFF. Written as DNA, the CDR3 is TGTGCCAGCAGCCCCTACGCCGGACAGGGACACAATGAGCAGTTCTTC.

The chain couples TRBV20-1 to TRBJ1-5, with D perhaps matching TRBD1 (5 bases). Trimming left V 3 bases short and J 5 bases short, with 17 bases between. CDR3 length: 15 residues. Germline lookup yields CDR1 DFQATT and CDR2 SNEGSKA (reference sequence). The CDR3 protein is CSASGGAWGHQPQHF. The CDR3 nucleotides are TGCAGTGCTAGTGGAGGGGCCTGGGGCCATCAGCCCCAGCATTTT.

The chain is built from TRBV10-3 and TRBJ1-6; the D is unclear. Germline V gene lookup returns CDR1 ENHRY and CDR2 SYGVKD. CDR3 length: 15 residues. Trimming took 3 bases from V and 0 from J, leaving 6 bases between them. The CDR3 DNA follows: TGTGCCATCAGTGACAGGAGCTCCTATAATTCACCCCTCCACTTT. This codes for CAISDRSSYNSPLHF.

V is TRBV19 and J is TRBJ2-1; D possibly corresponds to TRBD2 (6 bases). Trimming stripped 5 bases from V and 3 bases from J, with 11 bases between. The germline gives CDR1 LNHDA, CDR2 SQIVND (reference sequence). The CDR3 has 14 residues. CDR3 bases: TGTGCCAGTAGTCATCACGGGAGCTACAATGAGCAGTTCTTC. Its protein product is CASSHHGSYNEQFF.

The chain links TRBV19 to TRBJ1-2; D is unclear. The CDR3 loop spans 11 amino acids. Trimming removed 6 bases at V and 3 bases at J, with 5 bases between. Germline CDR1 reads LNHDA; CDR2 reads SQIVND (reference sequence). The CDR3 protein is CASRRDYGYTF. DNA for the CDR3: TGTGCCAGTAGACGGGACTATGGCTACACCTTC.

The rearrangement links TRBV3-1 (or the pseudogene TRBV3-2) to TRBJ2-5; D uncertain. The V end lost 2 bases, the J end lost 6 bases, and 16 bases lay between the germline ends. This CDR3 comprises 15 residues. Germline assignment: CDR1 LGHDT and CDR2 YNNKEL (reference sequence). Here the CDR3 DNA reads TGTGCCAGCAGCCAACACAGTGCACGGGTGAAGACCCAGTACTTC. It specifies CASSQHSARVKTQYF.

J is TRBJ1-5 and V is TRBV25-1; 7 positions match TRBD1. Germline V gene sequence: CDR1 MGHDK, CDR2 SYGVNS. The length of the CDR3 is 14 residues. V lost 6 bases, J lost 0 bases, and 2 bases stayed unmatched. The CDR3 nucleotides read TGTGCCAGCAGCAGGGGGTTTAGCAATCAGCCCCAGCATTTT. It yields the protein CASSRGFSNQPQHF.

Written as DNA, the CDR3 is TGTGCCTGGAGCGTCTCCATGGGTCGGGGCTTGAACTATGGCTACACCTTC. Translated: CAWSVSMGRGLNYGYTF. The genes are TRBV30 and TRBJ1-2, with D perhaps TRBD1 (5 bases). Per germline, CDR1 GTSNPN and CDR2 SVGIG (reference sequence). Trimming shortened V by 3 bases and J by 2 bases, and 22 bases separated the two germline ends. The CDR3 length is 17 residues.